This T cell receptor beta chain was recovered during a study of blood T cells in healthy people across ages. Study-level background: Capture by template switching was about one barcoded beta molecule per two T cells.

Through a sample-barcoded 5' primer and a J-beta primer mix, a second PCR was run for roughly 6 to 11 cycles. TCRdb called the 5' RACE reads again in MiXCR, with one record for every CDR3 protein. Here the sample spans hundreds of thousands of distinct CDR3 sequences, 56% being singletons. Donor samples were obtained from healthy Caucasian individuals from Russia, aged roughly 6 to 95. CDR1 DFQATT and CDR2 SNEGSKA come from the germline V gene (reference sequence). V was clipped by 0 bases and J by 6 bases, with 14 bases between them. This CDR3 region has 14 residues. This clonotype was observed a handful of times. What it binds is not known. Whole-study findings and limits: Measured against age, TCR beta diversity per million T cells decreased in a roughly linear manner. More naive CD4+ cells and higher diversity marked long-lived donors relative to aged donors.

The origin of this receptor is a man aged 40-50 years in good health. Sample: blood. The chain employs TRBV20-1 and TRBJ2-5; TRBD1 is a possible D gene (5 bases). The CDR3 is CSARDLVSGQTQYF. CDR3 bases: TGCAGTGCTAGAGATCTCGTGTCAGGGCAGACCCAGTACTTC.